This T cell receptor beta chain originates from a study of OX40 agonist ivuxolimab in advanced cancers. Some clones are missing from TCRdb's copy, which holds only in-frame ones; the method was immunoSEQ multiplex PCR. Altogether roughly 26,000 clones are present, approximately 80% being singletons, with the ten largest covering about 15%. The V segment lost 0 bases and the J segment 0 bases; nucleotides outside the gene matches: 10. In germline, CDR1 is SGDLS, CDR2 YYNGEE. CDR3 size: 18 residues. This receptor was obtained from an adult with an advanced solid tumor such as melanoma, head and neck, liver or kidney cancer. This material consisted of CD4+ or CD8+ T cells sorted from blood, taken in a trial of the OX40 agonist ivuxolimab. The chain couples TRBV9 to TRBJ1-2, with 8 bases identical to TRBD1. The CDR3: CASSVARTGPRANYGYTF. DNA of the CDR3: TGTGCCAGCAGCGTAGCCCGGACAGGGCCCCGAGCTAACTATGGCTACACCTTC.